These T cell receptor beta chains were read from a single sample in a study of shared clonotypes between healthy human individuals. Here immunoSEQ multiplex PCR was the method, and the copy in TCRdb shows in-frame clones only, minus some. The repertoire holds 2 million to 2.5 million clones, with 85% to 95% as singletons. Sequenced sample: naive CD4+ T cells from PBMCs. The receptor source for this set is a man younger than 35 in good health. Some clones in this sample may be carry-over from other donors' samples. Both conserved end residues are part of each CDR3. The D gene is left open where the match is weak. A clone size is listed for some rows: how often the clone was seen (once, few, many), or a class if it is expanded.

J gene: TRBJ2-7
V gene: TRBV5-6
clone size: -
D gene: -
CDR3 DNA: TGTGCCAGCAGCTCACCACACCAAAACAGGGTCGGGGGCGAGCAGTACTTC
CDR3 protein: CASSSPHQNRVGGEQYF

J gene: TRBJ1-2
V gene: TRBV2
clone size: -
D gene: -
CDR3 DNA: TGTGCCAGCAGTGGGGTGGTCGGATTTGATGGCTACACCTTC
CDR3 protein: CASSGVVGFDGYTF

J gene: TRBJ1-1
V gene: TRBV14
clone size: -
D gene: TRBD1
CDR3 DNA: TGTGCCAGCAGCCAACGATCGACAGGGCACTACACTGAAGCTTTCTTT
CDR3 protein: CASSQRSTGHYTEAFF

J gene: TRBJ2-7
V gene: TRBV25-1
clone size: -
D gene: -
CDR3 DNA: TGTGCCAGCGGACACTACGAGCAGTACTTC
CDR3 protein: CASGHYEQYF

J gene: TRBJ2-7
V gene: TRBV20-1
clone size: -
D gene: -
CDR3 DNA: TGCAGTGCTAGCAGAAAGGACGAGCAGTACTTC
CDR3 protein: CSASRKDEQYF

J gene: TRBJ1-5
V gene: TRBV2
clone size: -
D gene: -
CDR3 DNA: TGTGCCAGCGGGGACATCGGGGATCAGCCCCAGCATTTT
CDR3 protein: CASGDIGDQPQHF

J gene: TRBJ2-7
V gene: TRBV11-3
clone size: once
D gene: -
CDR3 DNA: TGTGCCAGCAGCCGGACCCGGGACTACGAGCAGTACTTC
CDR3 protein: CASSRTRDYEQYF

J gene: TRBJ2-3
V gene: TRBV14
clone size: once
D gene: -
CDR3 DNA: TGTGCCAGCAGCCAAGCCTCGGGGTGGGCGTTCACAGATACGCAGTATTTT
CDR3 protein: CASSQASGWAFTDTQYF

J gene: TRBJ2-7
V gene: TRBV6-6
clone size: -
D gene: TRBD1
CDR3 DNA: TGTGCCAGCAGCAAACGGGACAGGGGGCGCCACGAGCAGTACTTC
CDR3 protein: CASSKRDRGRHEQYF

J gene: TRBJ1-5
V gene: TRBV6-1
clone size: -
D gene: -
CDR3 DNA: TGTGCCAGCAGTGAACGCACAGAGTGGATTAGCAATCAGCCCCAGCATTTT
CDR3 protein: CASSERTEWISNQPQHF

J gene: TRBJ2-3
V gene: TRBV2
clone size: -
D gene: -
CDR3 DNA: TGTGCCAGCAGTGCCTCTCTAGCGACCACAGATACGCAGTATTTT
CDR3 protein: CASSASLATTDTQYF

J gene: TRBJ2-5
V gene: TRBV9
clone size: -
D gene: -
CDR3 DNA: TGTGCCAGCAGCGTAGCTACGGCAGGGCTCCTCCAAGAGACCCAGTACTTC
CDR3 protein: CASSVATAGLLQETQYF

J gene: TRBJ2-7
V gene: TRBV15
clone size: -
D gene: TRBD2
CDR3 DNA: TGTGCCACCAGCAGGAGATATAGCGGGAGCTCCTACGAGCAGTACTTC
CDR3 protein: CATSRRYSGSSYEQYF

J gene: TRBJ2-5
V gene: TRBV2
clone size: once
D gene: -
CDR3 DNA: TGTGCCAGCACTACTAGCAGCCAAGAGACCCAGTACTTC
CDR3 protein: CASTTSSQETQYF

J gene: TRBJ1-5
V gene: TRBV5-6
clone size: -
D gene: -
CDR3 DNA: TGTGCCAGCAGCTTCCCGGGTCAGCAGCCCCAGCATTTT
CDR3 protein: CASSFPGQQPQHF

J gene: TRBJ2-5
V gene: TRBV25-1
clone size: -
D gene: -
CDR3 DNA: TGTGCCAGCAGTGAGGTGGCTAGCGCGCCCCAGGGGACCCAGTACTTC
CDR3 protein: CASSEVASAPQGTQYF

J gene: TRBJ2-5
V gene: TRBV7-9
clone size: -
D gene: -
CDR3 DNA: TGTGCCAGCGGCGAGGGGGGAGAGACCCAGTACTTC
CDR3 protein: CASGEGGETQYF

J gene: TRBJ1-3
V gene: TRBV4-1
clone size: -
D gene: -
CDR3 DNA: TGCGCCAGCAGCCATGGAGACAGGACTAGCTCTGGAAACACCATATATTTT
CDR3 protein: CASSHGDRTSSGNTIYF

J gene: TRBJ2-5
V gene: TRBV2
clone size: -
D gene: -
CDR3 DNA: TGTGCCAGCAGTGAAGCTCTCCAACCAGCGCAGACCCAGTACTTC
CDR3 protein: CASSEALQPAQTQYF

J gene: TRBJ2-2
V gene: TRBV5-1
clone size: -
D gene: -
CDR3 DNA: TGCGCCAGCAGCTTGGTTTTAAGGCGGGAAGGGGACACCGGGGAGCTGTTTTTT
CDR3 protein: CASSLVLRREGDTGELFF

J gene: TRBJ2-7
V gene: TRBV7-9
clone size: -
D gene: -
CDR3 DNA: TGTGCCACCTCGGACCTCAGCTCCTACGAGCAGTACTTC
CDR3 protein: CATSDLSSYEQYF

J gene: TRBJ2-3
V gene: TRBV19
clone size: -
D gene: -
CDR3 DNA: TGTGCCACTACCGGGTTTAGCACAGATACGCAGTATTTT
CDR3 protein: CATTGFSTDTQYF

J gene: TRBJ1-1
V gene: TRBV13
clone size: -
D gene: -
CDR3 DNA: TGTGCCAGCAGCTTCCAGACTACAGGGTCGGCGATCATGAACACTGAAGCTTTCTTT
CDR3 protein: CASSFQTTGSAIMNTEAFF

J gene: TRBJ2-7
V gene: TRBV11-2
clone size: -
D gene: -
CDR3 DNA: TGTGCCAGCAGCTTGTCCTCCTACGAGCAGTACTTC
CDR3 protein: CASSLSSYEQYF

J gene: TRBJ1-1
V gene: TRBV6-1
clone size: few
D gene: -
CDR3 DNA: TGTGCCAGCAACAGAGAGGTGCTGCTCGGGGAAGCTTTCTTT
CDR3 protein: CASNREVLLGEAFF

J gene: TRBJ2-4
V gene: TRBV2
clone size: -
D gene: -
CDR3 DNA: TGTGCCAGCAGTGTACAGCTAGCCAAAAACATTCAGTACTTC
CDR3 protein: CASSVQLAKNIQYF

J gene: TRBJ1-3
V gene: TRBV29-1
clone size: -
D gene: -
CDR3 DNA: TGCAGCGTTGACTATCTTCGGCCGGAAAGAGGCACCATATATTTT
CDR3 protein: CSVDYLRPERGTIYF

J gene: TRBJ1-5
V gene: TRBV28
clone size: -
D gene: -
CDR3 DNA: TGTGCCAGCAGCGAACAGAATACTTATAGCAATCAGCCCCAGCATTTT
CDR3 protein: CASSEQNTYSNQPQHF

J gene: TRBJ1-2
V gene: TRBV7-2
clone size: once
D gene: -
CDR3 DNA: TGTGCCAGCAGCCTCCAGGACGGCTACTATGGCTACACCTTC
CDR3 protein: CASSLQDGYYGYTF

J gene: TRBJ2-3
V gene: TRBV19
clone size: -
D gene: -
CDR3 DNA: TGTGCCAGTAGTGTAGCACTCGGACCCACAGATACGCAGTATTTT
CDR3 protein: CASSVALGPTDTQYF

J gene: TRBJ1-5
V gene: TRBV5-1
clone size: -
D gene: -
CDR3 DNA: TGCGCCAGCAGCTCTGGGGGGGATCAGCCCCAGCATTTT
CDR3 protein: CASSSGGDQPQHF

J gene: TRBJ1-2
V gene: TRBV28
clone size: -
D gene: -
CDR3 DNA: TGTGCCAGCAGTTTCTCTAAGCCTAAGGGCTACACCTTC
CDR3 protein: CASSFSKPKGYTF

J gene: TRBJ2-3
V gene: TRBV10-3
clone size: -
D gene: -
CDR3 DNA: TGTGCCATCAGTGGGACGGGCACAGATACGCAGTATTTT
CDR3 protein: CAISGTGTDTQYF

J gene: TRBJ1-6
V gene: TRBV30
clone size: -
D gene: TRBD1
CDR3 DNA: TGTGCCTGGAATCAGGGGGCTGATTCACCCCTCCACTTT
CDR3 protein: CAWNQGADSPLHF

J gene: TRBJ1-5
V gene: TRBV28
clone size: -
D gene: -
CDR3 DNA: TGTGCCAGCAGCCTAGGCGGTCGCAATCAGCCCCAGCATTTT
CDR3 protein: CASSLGGRNQPQHF

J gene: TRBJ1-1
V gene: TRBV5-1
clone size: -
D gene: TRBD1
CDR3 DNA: TGCGCCAGCAGCTGGGGGACAGGGGATGAAGCTTTCTTT
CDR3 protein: CASSWGTGDEAFF

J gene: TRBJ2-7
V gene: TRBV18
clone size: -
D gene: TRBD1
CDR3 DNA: TGTGCCAGCTCCGGGACAGGGGGATACGAGCAGTACTTC
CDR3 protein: CASSGTGGYEQYF

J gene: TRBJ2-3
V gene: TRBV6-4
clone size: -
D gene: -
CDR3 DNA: TGTGCCAGCAGTGTTGCTGGAGGAACGCAGTATTTT
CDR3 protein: CASSVAGGTQYF

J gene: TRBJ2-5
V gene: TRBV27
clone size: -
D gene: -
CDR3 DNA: TGTGCCAGCAGTTTCACAGGCCAAGAGACCCAGTACTTC
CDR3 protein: CASSFTGQETQYF

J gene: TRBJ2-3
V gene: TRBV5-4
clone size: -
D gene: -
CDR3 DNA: TGTGCCAGCAGCGGTCCTTTGATGGGGTATACGCAGTATTTT
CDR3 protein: CASSGPLMGYTQYF

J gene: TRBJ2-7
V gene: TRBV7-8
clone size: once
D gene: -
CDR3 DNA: TGTGCCAGCGGGGGACGCGGGACAGCCTTGTACGAGCAGTACTTC
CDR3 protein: CASGGRGTALYEQYF

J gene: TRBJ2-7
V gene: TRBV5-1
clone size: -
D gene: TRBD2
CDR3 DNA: TGCGCCAGCAGCGCCTTAGCGGGAGCCGTCTCCTACGAGCAGTACTTC
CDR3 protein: CASSALAGAVSYEQYF

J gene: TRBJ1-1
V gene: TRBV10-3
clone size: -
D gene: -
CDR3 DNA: TGTGCCATCACAGGACAGCAAAACACTGAAGCTTTCTTT
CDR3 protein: CAITGQQNTEAFF

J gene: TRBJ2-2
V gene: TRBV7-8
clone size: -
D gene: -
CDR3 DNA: TGTGCCAGCAATCCAGTAGCCTTGGGGGGGAACACCGGGGAGCTGTTTTTT
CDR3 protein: CASNPVALGGNTGELFF

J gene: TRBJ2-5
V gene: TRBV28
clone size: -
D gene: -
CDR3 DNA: TGTGCCAGCAGCCGCCTCCAAGAGACCCAGTACTTC
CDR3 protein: CASSRLQETQYF

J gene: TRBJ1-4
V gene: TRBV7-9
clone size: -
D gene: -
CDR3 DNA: TGTGCCAGCAGCTGGACGTCTGCTAATGAAAAACTGTTTTTT
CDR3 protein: CASSWTSANEKLFF

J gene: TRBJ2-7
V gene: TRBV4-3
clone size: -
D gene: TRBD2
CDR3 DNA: TGCGCCAGCAGCCAAGGAGGACTAGCGGGAGGCCATCTCGTCTACGAGCAGTACTTC
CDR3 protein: CASSQGGLAGGHLVYEQYF

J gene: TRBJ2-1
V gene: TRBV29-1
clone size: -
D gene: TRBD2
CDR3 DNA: TGCAGCGTTCCCCGCAGCGGGAGTGCCTACAATGAGCAGTTCTTC
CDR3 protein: CSVPRSGSAYNEQFF

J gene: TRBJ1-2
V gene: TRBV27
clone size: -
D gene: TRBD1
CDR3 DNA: TGTGCCAGCAGTCCACTGGACAGGGTCCCTGGCTACACCTTC
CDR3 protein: CASSPLDRVPGYTF

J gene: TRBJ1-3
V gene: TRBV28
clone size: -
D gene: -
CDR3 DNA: TGTGCCAGCAGTTTAGCTCCGGGCCCTAGCTCTGGAAACACCATATATTTT
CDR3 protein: CASSLAPGPSSGNTIYF

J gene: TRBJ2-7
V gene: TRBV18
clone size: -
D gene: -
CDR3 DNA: TGTGCCAGCTCACCACGTCAGGGGGGGTACGAGCAGTACTTC
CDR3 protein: CASSPRQGGYEQYF

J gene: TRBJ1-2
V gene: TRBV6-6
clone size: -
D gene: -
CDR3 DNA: TGTGCCGCGGTGAGGGACGGGACTTTCTATGGCTACACCTTC
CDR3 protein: CAAVRDGTFYGYTF

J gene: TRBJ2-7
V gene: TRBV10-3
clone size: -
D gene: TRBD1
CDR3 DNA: TGTGCCATCAGTGGTGGGACAGGGAGCGAGCAGTACTTC
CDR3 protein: CAISGGTGSEQYF